The 19 T cell receptor beta chains below were found in one sample sequenced in a study of blood T cells in healthy people across ages. A second about 6 to 11 cycle PCR used barcoded and J-beta primers. TCRdb re-analysed the 5' RACE reads in MiXCR, keeping a single row per CDR3 protein. Among about 670,000 distinct CDR3 sequences listed, roughly 41% were seen once. Specimen: blood. The receptors derive from a man older than 75 in good health.

This clonotype was recorded many times. The rearrangement links TRBV28 to TRBJ2-5; possible D gene TRBD2, 6 bases. The ends were cut back, 6 bases at V and 4 bases at J, with 18 bases in the middle. The germline gives CDR1 MDHEN, CDR2 SYDVKM. The CDR3 runs 15 residues. This chain's CDR3 is CASSSPGRETETQYF. CDR3 bases: TGTGCCAGCAGCTCCCCGGGACGGGAGACAGAGACCCAGTACTTC.

The rearrangement joins TRBV7-8 to TRBJ1-4, with a possible D match to TRBD1 (5 bases). Germline V CDR1 and CDR2: SGHVS, FQNEAQ. Trimming took off 5 bases at V and 3 bases at J, with 16 bases between the two ends. The CDR3 contains 16 residues. CDR3 sequence reads: CASSPTRTYPNEKLFF. The CDR3 DNA is TGTGCCAGCAGCCCGACAAGGACATACCCTAATGAAAAACTGTTTTTT. Drawing the rest from reference TRBV7-8 and TRBJ1-4, the complete variable domain is GAGVSQSPRYKVAKRGQDVALRCDPISGHVSLFWYQQALGQGPEFLTYFQNEAQLDKSGLPSDRFFAERPEGSVSTLKIQRTQQEDSAVYLCASSPTRTYPNEKLFFGSGTQLSVL.

This clonotype was counted only a few times. V gene TRBV7-9 combines with J gene TRBJ1-6; no reliable D call. The V gene's germline CDR1 is SEHNR and CDR2 FQNEAQ (reference sequence). V lost 1 base, J lost 0 bases, and 7 bases lay in between. The CDR3 runs to 16 residues. CDR3 sequence: CASSLDSNSYNSPLHF. The CDR3 DNA reads TGTGCCAGCAGCTTAGACAGTAACTCCTATAATTCACCCCTCCACTTT.

The CDR3 DNA is TGTGCCAGCTCACCATCGATGGGGCAGGGGGCGTTTGAGCAGTACTTC. It is translated as CASSPSMGQGAFEQYF. The rearrangement joins TRBV18 to TRBJ2-7; TRBD1 matches 8 bases. The CDR3 sequence is 16 residues long. With 2 bases clipped from V and 7 bases from J, the junction kept 13 bases outside the gene matches. The germline V gene encodes CDR1 KGHSH and CDR2 LQKENI. Full variable domain (missing parts from reference TRBV18 and TRBJ2-7): NAGVMQNPRHLVRRRGQEARLRCSPMKGHSHVYWYRQLPEEGLKFMVYLQKENIIDESGMPKERFSAEFPKEGPSILRIQQVVRGDSAAYFCASSPSMGQGAFEQYFGPGTRLTVT.

The rearrangement uses TRBV10-2 and TRBJ2-4; possible D gene TRBD1, 6 bases. The V gene's germline CDR1 is WSHSY and CDR2 SAAADI. The V gene lost 4 bases and the J gene lost 13 bases, with 11 bases spanning the gap. CDR3 length equals 11 residues. CDR3 protein: CASSVGGEQYF. In nucleotides, the CDR3 is TGCGCCAGCAGTGTAGGGGGTGAGCAGTACTTC.

This clonotype was seen a handful of times. This chain uses TRBV20-1 with TRBJ2-3; D not certain. The germline CDR1 and CDR2 sequences are DFQATT and SNEGSKA (reference sequence). The CDR3 spans 15 residues. V was clipped by 0 bases and J by 2 bases, with 12 bases between them. CDR3 nucleotide sequence: TGCAGTGCTAGAGATCCTACAGTTTACACAGATACGCAGTATTTT. This gives the protein CSARDPTVYTDTQYF.

In the case of this clonotype: Given a much more abundant clone one base away, this may be a read error. The CDR3 loop reads CASSRLAGGVNKQFF. As DNA, the CDR3 is TGTGCCAGCAGCCGACTAGCGGGAGGAGTAAATAAGCAGTTCTTC. The rearrangement joins TRBV9 to TRBJ2-1; the match to TRBD2 covers 13 bases. V was pared by 4 bases and J by 11 bases, with 9 bases of the junction left unmatched. Germline CDR1 reads SGDLS; CDR2 reads YYNGEE. This CDR3 is built from 15 residues. Filled out from reference TRBV9 and TRBJ2-1, the complete variable domain reads DSGVTQTPKHLITATGQRVTLRCSPRSGDLSVYWYQQSLDQGLQFLIQYYNGEERAKGNILERFSAQQFPDLHSELNLSSLELGDSALYFCASSRLAGGVNKQFFGPGTRLTVL.

This clonotype appeared a few times. The chain joins TRBV7-2 to TRBJ2-7, with 7 nucleotides matching TRBD1. Losses at the gene ends were 6 bases for V and 2 bases for J; bases not matched to a gene: 7. Germline assignment: CDR1 SGHTA and CDR2 FQGNSA. The CDR3 sequence is 14 residues long. CDR3 protein: CASRQGQETYEQYF. Written as DNA, the CDR3 is TGTGCCAGCAGGCAAGGACAGGAGACCTACGAGCAGTACTTC. Combining the CDR3 with reference TRBV7-2 and TRBJ2-7 gives the whole variable domain GAGVSQSPSNKVTEKGKDVELRCDPISGHTALYWYRQSLGQGLEFLIYFQGNSAPDKSGLPSDRFSAERTGGSVSTLTIQRTQQEDSAVYLCASRQGQETYEQYFGPGTRLTVT.

This chain uses TRBV28 with TRBJ2-3, with 7 bases fitting TRBD2. Per the germline V gene, CDR1 is MDHEN and CDR2 is SYDVKM. The CDR3 covers 17 residues. V lost 4 bases and J lost 2; bases outside the gene matches: 12. This CDR3 reads CASSSIIRDYSTDTQYF. CDR3 coding DNA: TGTGCCAGCAGTTCAATCATCCGGGACTACTCCACAGATACGCAGTATTTT.

This chain joins TRBV12-3 or TRBV12-4 and TRBJ2-4; D perhaps matches TRBD2 (6 bases). There are 14 residues in the CDR3. The ends were cut back, 4 bases at V and 13 bases at J, with 20 bases in the middle. DNA for the CDR3: TGTGCCAGCAGTTGGGGACTGGCCCGGGAAGGGCAGTACTTC. It encodes CASSWGLAREGQYF.

This clonotype turned up a few times. V usage is TRBV11-2 and J usage is TRBJ2-1; D gene unclear. V gave up 1 base and J gave up 9 bases, with 10 bases separating them. The CDR3 length is 13 residues. Germline CDR1 SGHAT, CDR2 FQNNGV. This CDR3 reads CASSLGGNSEQFF. Written as DNA, the CDR3 is TGTGCCAGCAGCTTAGGGGGTAATAGTGAGCAGTTCTTC.

A few counts support this clonotype. J is TRBJ2-5 and V is TRBV7-6; 11 positions match TRBD1. The V and J ends lost 3 bases and 3 bases, in that order; junction bases with no gene match: 12. The CDR3 sequence is 18 residues long. Germline loops: CDR1 SGHVS, CDR2 FNYEAQ. The CDR3 DNA sequence: TGTGCCAGCAGCTTCGGACAGGGGGCCCTTAATACTAAAGAGACCCAGTACTTC. Amino acid sequence: CASSFGQGALNTKETQYF.

The table lists this clonotype with a few counts. The J gene is TRBJ2-5, the V gene TRBV2; tentatively, D is TRBD1 or TRBD2 (5 bases each). Trimming stripped 4 bases from V and 5 bases from J, with 20 bases between. This CDR3 has 16 residues. The V gene's germline CDR1 is SNHLY and CDR2 FYNNEI. Written as DNA, the CDR3 is TGTGCCAGCAGTGGCCCTCTGGGGGAGAGGTGGGAGACCCAGTACTTC. Translation: CASSGPLGERWETQYF.

This clonotype was seen only a few times. The rearrangement joins TRBV2 to TRBJ2-4, with 7 bases identical to TRBD1. With V trimmed by 6 bases and J by 5 bases, 10 bases remained unmatched. CDR1 and CDR2 from the germline V gene are SNHLY and FYNNEI. The CDR3 sequence is 15 residues long. CDR3 DNA: TGTGCCAGCAGGGCCAGGACAGGCGTTGAAAACATTCAGTACTTC. It is translated as CASRARTGVENIQYF.

J is TRBJ2-4 and V is TRBV25-1, with unresolved D. The J call may be faulty, since TRBJ2-7 better matches the DNA end. The germline CDR1 and CDR2 sequences are MGHDK and SYGVNS. CDR3 length equals 14 residues. CDR3: CASSDPGRTGEQYF. The CDR3 bases are TGTGCCAGCAGTGACCCTGGAAGAACCGGCGAGCAGTACTTC.

This chain connects TRBV3-1 to TRBJ2-1; 8 nucleotides line up with TRBD1. V was pared by 5 bases and J by 15 bases, with 18 bases of the junction left unmatched. The CDR3 has 15 amino acids. CDR1 and CDR2 (germline): LGHDT, YNNKEL (reference sequence). As DNA, the CDR3 is TGTGCCAGCAGCACAGGGGGATTGACGAGGGACCTCCCGTTCTTC. Residues: CASSTGGLTRDLPFF.

The J gene is TRBJ2-1, the V gene TRBV9; D is ambiguous. The DNA end is a closer match to TRBJ2-7, so the J assignment may be wrong. This CDR3 has 17 residues. Looked up from germline, CDR1 is SGDLS and CDR2 is YYNGEE. In nucleotides, the CDR3 is TGTGCCAGCAGCGTAGCCCGTGTGCCACGCTCCTACAATGAGCAGTACTTC. Translation gives CASSVARVPRSYNEQYF.

This clonotype was seen many times. The V gene is TRBV3-1, the J gene TRBJ2-5; a possible D gene is TRBD2 (5 bases). Matching the DNA end better, TRBJ2-7 makes the J call doubtful. The CDR3 consists of 13 residues. CDR1 and CDR2 from the germline V gene are LGHDT and YNNKEL (reference sequence). CDR3 sequence: CASSQFAGLEQYF. The CDR3, as DNA: TGTGCCAGCAGCCAATTCGCGGGTCTCGAGCAGTACTTC.

The chain recombines TRBV4-1 with TRBJ2-1; 14 positions match TRBD2. CDR1 and CDR2 from the germline V gene are MGHRA and YSYEKL. The CDR3 is 17 residues long. V dropped 0 bases and J dropped 7; count of bases not matched to a gene: 5. The CDR3 here is CASSQEGLAGVFNEQFF. The CDR3 nucleotides are TGCGCCAGCAGCCAAGAGGGACTAGCGGGAGTGTTTAATGAGCAGTTCTTC.